A single sample gave rise to the 18 T cell receptor beta chains below, sequenced in a study of T cell repertoires in cytomegalovirus infection. Each CDR3 protein gets one entry after TCRdb re-called the reads with MiXCR. The data hold 480,000 or so distinct CDR3 sequences, with approximately 10% observed a single time. What was sequenced was PBMCs. All receptors come from a human donor in good health (CMV status not recorded). Some clones in this sample may be carry-over from other donors' samples.

This clonotype has just a few counts. The chain combines TRBV9 with TRBJ1-5; no clear D gene. The germline CDR1 and CDR2 sequences are SGDLS and YYNGEE. The CDR3 spans 16 residues. Deletions cut 0 bases from V and 2 bases from J, with 12 bases between. The CDR3: CASSVGEGAGNQPQHF. The CDR3, as DNA: TGTGCCAGCAGCGTAGGAGAGGGCGCTGGCAATCAGCCCCAGCATTTT.

This clonotype was counted many times. The chain has TRBV25-1 and TRBJ1-6; 9 bases map to TRBD1. Germline CDR1 MGHDK, CDR2 SYGVNS. The CDR3 is 15 amino acids. V lost 1 base to trimming and J lost 7 bases; unmatched junction nucleotides: 2. The CDR3 DNA is TGTGCCAGCAGTGAATCCGGGACAGGGAATTCACCCCTCCACTTT. It codes for CASSESGTGNSPLHF.

The rearrangement joins TRBV15 to TRBJ2-1; D tentatively reads TRBD1 or TRBD2 (5 bases each). Germline assignment: CDR1 LNHNV and CDR2 YYDKDF (reference sequence). V was cut by 0 bases and J by 3 bases, with 9 bases left in between. There are 15 residues in the CDR3. CDR3 amino acids: CATSRDRGSYNEQFF. The CDR3, as DNA: TGTGCCACCAGCAGAGATCGGGGCAGCTACAATGAGCAGTTCTTC.

This clonotype was detected many times. The V and J genes are TRBV28 and TRBJ2-1; D ambiguous. Trimming cost V 5 bases and J 8 bases, with 19 bases left between them. Germline CDR1 MDHEN, CDR2 SYDVKM. The CDR3 spans 15 residues. The CDR3 DNA sequence: TGTGCCAGCAGTCCCCCCTGGGGTGGTGGGTATGAGCAGTTCTTC. Amino acid sequence: CASSPPWGGGYEQFF. Drawing the rest from reference TRBV28 and TRBJ2-1, the complete variable domain is DVKVTQSSRYLVKRTGEKVFLECVQDMDHENMFWYRQDPGLGLRLIYFSYDVKMKEKGDIPEGYSVSREKKERFSLILESASTNQTSMYLCASSPPWGGGYEQFFGPGTRLTVL.

The CDR3 DNA follows: TGTGCTAGTGGTTTGAGGGACAGGGGTGAAAAACTGTTTTTT. It translates to CASGLRDRGEKLFF. The rearrangement joins TRBV12-5 to TRBJ1-4; 10 nucleotides line up with TRBD1. The CDR3 has 14 residues. The germline V gene has CDR1 LGHNT and CDR2 FRNRAP. V shed 2 bases and J 7 bases; nucleotides not matched to a gene: 1. Full variable domain (rest looked up from reference TRBV12-5 and TRBJ1-4): DARVTQTPRHKVTEMGQEVTMRCQPILGHNTVFWYRQTMMQGLELLAYFRNRAPLDDSGMPKDRFSAEMPDATLATLKIQPSEPRDSAVYFCASGLRDRGEKLFFGSGTQLSVL.

This clonotype was seen ten or more times. The CDR3 is CASSSAGGGHEQYF. CDR3 DNA sequence: TGTGCCAGCAGCTCCGCGGGGGGAGGGCACGAGCAGTACTTC. The gene calls are TRBV7-9 and TRBJ2-7, with 8 bases that match TRBD2. The junction had 7 bases not matched to a gene; V was cut back by 4 bases and J by 5 bases. Germline loops: CDR1 SEHNR, CDR2 FQNEAQ (reference sequence). This CDR3 contains 14 residues.

The rearrangement uses TRBV5-5 and TRBJ1-2; D may be TRBD1 (5 bases). CDR3 size: 15 residues. Deletions cut 4 bases from V and 0 bases from J, with 13 bases between. The germline V gene has CDR1 SGHKS and CDR2 YYEKEE (reference sequence). The CDR3 DNA sequence: TGTGCCAGCAGCACGGGACCATCGGCTAACTATGGCTACACCTTC. The encoded protein is CASSTGPSANYGYTF.

In this sample, this clonotype turned up many times. This chain connects TRBV20-1 to TRBJ1-1; no clear D gene. The germline V gene encodes CDR1 DFQATT and CDR2 SNEGSKA (reference sequence). Trimming removed 3 bases at V and 3 bases at J, with 14 bases between. The CDR3 consists of 14 residues. CDR3: CSASPRTGDTEAFF. The CDR3 DNA follows: TGCAGTGCTAGCCCGAGGACGGGAGACACTGAAGCTTTCTTT.

This clonotype occurred many times. The chain couples TRBV19 to TRBJ2-2, with D unresolved. This CDR3 region has 14 residues. In germline, CDR1 is LNHDA, CDR2 SQIVND (reference sequence). V was shortened by 6 bases and J by 2 bases, with 10 bases between the two germline ends. The CDR3 DNA reads TGTGCCAGTAGGACATCACAAAACACCGGGGAGCTGTTTTTT. This encodes CASRTSQNTGELFF.

This clonotype was found many times. This chain joins TRBV5-1 and TRBJ2-2; TRBD1 agrees at 7 bases. CDR1 is SGHRS, CDR2 YFSETQ, per germline. The length of the CDR3 is 15 residues. With V trimmed by 5 bases and J by 1 base, 5 bases remained unmatched. Written as DNA, the CDR3 is TGCGCCAGCAGACCCTGGACAGGGAACACCGGGGAGCTGTTTTTT. Protein product: CASRPWTGNTGELFF.

This clonotype was detected only a few times. The chain combines TRBV20-1 with TRBJ2-1; no reliable D call. The V and J ends lost 6 bases and 8 bases respectively, with 17 bases between them. CDR3 length: 13 amino acids. CDR1 is DFQATT, CDR2 SNEGSKA, per germline (reference sequence). CDR3 nucleotides: TGCAGTGCCCATTTGTTAGTGGTCGATGAGCAGTTCTTC. It codes for CSAHLLVVDEQFF.

This clonotype was seen many times. This chain connects TRBV7-2 to TRBJ2-3; tentative D call: TRBD1 (5 bases). Per germline, CDR1 SGHTA and CDR2 FQGNSA. The CDR3 extends over 13 amino acids. V dropped 5 bases and J dropped 5 bases, with 11 bases sitting between them. The CDR3 sequence: CASSPYDRDTQYF. The CDR3 DNA sequence: TGTGCCAGCAGCCCTTACGACAGAGATACGCAGTATTTT.

This rearrangement joins TRBV6-2 or TRBV6-3 to TRBJ1-5, with D uncertain. Per the germline V gene, CDR1 is MNHEY and CDR2 is SVGEGT. V was pared by 10 bases and J by 3 bases, with 10 bases between. This CDR3 spans 12 amino acids. CDR3 sequence (DNA): TGTGCCACTCGGGATCCCAATCAGCCCCAGCATTTT. It codes for CATRDPNQPQHF.

This clonotype was seen repeatedly, ten times or more. The chain links TRBV4-2 to TRBJ1-1, with D uncertain. The V and J ends lost 0 bases and 10 bases respectively, with 9 bases between them. The CDR3 has 12 residues. The germline V gene has CDR1 LGHNA and CDR2 YNFKEQ. The CDR3 nucleotides are TGTGCCAGCAGCCAAGAGGCGAGTGGAGCTTTCTTT. This encodes CASSQEASGAFF.

This clonotype was counted ten times or more. The J gene is TRBJ1-5, the V gene TRBV6-6; no firm D call. CDR3 length: 16 residues. CDR1 and CDR2 (germline): MNHNY, SVGAGI (reference sequence). Trimming removed 2 bases at V and 0 bases at J, with 11 bases between. The CDR3 reads CASSYGQVYSNQPQHF. CDR3 sequence (DNA): TGTGCCAGCAGTTACGGGCAGGTCTATAGCAATCAGCCCCAGCATTTT.

This clonotype was picked up many times. This chain joins TRBV28 and TRBJ1-4; TRBD1 agrees at 10 bases. The CDR3 consists of 14 residues. Germline loops: CDR1 MDHEN, CDR2 SYDVKM. V lost 5 bases and J lost 7; bases outside the gene matches: 4. The CDR3 DNA reads as TGTGCCAGCAGTCGGACAGGGGGAGTTGAAAAACTGTTTTTT. Its translation: CASSRTGGVEKLFF. Combining the CDR3 with reference TRBV28 and TRBJ1-4 gives the whole variable domain DVKVTQSSRYLVKRTGEKVFLECVQDMDHENMFWYRQDPGLGLRLIYFSYDVKMKEKGDIPEGYSVSREKKERFSLILESASTNQTSMYLCASSRTGGVEKLFFGSGTQLSVL.

About this clonotype: A much larger clone differs from this one at a single base, so this may be a read error. V and J are TRBV7-6 and TRBJ1-5, with TRBD1 identical over 7 bases. Unmatched junction bases numbered 8, after V lost 5 bases and J lost 7 bases. The CDR3 is 14 amino acids. Germline CDR1 reads SGHVS; CDR2 reads FNYEAQ. The CDR3 region is CASSPDRAEQPQHF. CDR3 DNA: TGTGCCAGCAGCCCCGACAGGGCCGAACAGCCCCAGCATTTT. The full variable domain, completed using reference TRBV7-6 and TRBJ1-5, is GAGVSQSPRYKVTKRGQDVALRCDPISGHVSLYWYRQALGQGPEFLTYFNYEAQQDKSGLPNDRFSAERPEGSISTLTIQRTEQRDSAMYRCASSPDRAEQPQHFGDGTRLSIL.

This clonotype showed up many times. J is TRBJ1-2 and V is TRBV18; 7 nucleotides agree with TRBD1. CDR3 length equals 13 residues. Unmatched junction bases numbered 3, after V lost 3 bases and J lost 5 bases. Looked up from germline, CDR1 is KGHSH and CDR2 is LQKENI. CDR3 sequence reads: CASSPVTGYGYTF. The CDR3 nucleotides are TGTGCCAGCTCACCGGTGACAGGGTATGGCTACACCTTC.